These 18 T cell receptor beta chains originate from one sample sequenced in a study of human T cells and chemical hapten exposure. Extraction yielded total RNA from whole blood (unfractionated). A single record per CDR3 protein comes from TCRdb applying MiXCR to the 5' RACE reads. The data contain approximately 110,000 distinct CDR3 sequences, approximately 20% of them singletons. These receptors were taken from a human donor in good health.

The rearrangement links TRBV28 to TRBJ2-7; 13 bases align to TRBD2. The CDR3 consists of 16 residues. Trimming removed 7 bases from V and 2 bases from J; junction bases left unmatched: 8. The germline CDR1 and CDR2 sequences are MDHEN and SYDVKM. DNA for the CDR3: TGTGCCAGCAAGGCAACACTAGCGGGAGGGACCTACGAGCAGTACTTC. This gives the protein CASKATLAGGTYEQYF.

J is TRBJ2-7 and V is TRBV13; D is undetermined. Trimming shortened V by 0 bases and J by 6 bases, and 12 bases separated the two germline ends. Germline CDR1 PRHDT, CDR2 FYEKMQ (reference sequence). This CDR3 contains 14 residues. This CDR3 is CASSLGPAPLEQYF. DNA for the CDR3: TGTGCCAGCAGCTTAGGACCCGCTCCCCTCGAGCAGTACTTC. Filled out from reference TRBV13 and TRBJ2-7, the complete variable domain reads AAGVIQSPRHLIKEKRETATLKCYPIPRHDTVYWYQQGPGQDPQFLISFYEKMQSDKGSIPDRFSAQQFSDYHSELNMSSLELGDSALYFCASSLGPAPLEQYFGPGTRLTVT.

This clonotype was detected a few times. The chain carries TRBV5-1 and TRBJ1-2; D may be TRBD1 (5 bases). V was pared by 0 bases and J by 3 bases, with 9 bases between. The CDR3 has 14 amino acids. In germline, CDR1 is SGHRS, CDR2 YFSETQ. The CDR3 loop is CASSLGGGDYGYTF. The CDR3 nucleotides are TGCGCCAGCAGCTTGGGCGGGGGAGACTATGGCTACACCTTC. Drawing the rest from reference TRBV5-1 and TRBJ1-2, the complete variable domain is KAGVTQTPRYLIKTRGQQVTLSCSPISGHRSVSWYQQTPGQGLQFLFEYFSETQRNKGNFPGRFSGRQFSNSRSEMNVSTLELGDSALYLCASSLGGGDYGYTFGSGTRLTVV.

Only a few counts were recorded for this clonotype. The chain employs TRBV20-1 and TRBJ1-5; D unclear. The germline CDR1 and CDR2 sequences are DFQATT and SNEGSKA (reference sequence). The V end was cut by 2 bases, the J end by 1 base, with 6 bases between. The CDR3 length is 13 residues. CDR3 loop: CSARPDSNQPQHF. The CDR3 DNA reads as TGCAGTGCTAGACCCGACAGCAATCAGCCCCAGCATTTT.

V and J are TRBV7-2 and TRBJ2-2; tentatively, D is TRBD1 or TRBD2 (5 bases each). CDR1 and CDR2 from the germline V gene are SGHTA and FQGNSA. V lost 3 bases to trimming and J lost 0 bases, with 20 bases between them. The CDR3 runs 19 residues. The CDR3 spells CASSLGRMAAYANTGELFF. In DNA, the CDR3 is TGTGCCAGCAGCTTGGGACGGATGGCAGCTTACGCGAACACCGGGGAGCTGTTTTTT. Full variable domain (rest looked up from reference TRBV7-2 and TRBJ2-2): GAGVSQSPSNKVTEKGKDVELRCDPISGHTALYWYRQSLGQGLEFLIYFQGNSAPDKSGLPSDRFSAERTGGSVSTLTIQRTQQEDSAVYLCASSLGRMAAYANTGELFFGEGSRLTVL.

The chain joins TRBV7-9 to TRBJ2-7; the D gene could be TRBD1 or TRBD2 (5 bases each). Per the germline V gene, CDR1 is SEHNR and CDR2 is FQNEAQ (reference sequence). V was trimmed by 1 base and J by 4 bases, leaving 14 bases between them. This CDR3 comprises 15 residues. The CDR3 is CASSLGGSAGYEQYF. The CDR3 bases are TGTGCCAGCAGCTTAGGGGGGAGTGCCGGGTACGAGCAGTACTTC. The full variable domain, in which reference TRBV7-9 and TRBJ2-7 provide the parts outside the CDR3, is DTGVSQNPRHKITKRGQNVTFRCDPISEHNRLYWYRQTLGQGPEFLTYFQNEAQLEKSRLLSDRFSAERPKGSFSTLEIQRTEQGDSAMYLCASSLGGSAGYEQYFGPGTRLTVT.

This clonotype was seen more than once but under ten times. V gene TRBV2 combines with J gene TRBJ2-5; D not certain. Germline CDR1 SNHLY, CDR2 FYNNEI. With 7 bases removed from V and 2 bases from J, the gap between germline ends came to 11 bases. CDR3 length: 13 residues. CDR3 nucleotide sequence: TGTGCCAGCACCCTGACTCGGCAAGAGACCCAGTACTTC. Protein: CASTLTRQETQYF.

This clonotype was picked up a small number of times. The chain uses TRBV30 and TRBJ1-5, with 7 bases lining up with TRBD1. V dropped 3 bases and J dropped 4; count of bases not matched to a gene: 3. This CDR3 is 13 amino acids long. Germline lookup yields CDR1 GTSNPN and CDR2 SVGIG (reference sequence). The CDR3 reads CAWSRQGNQPQHF. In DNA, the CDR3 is TGTGCCTGGAGCCGACAGGGAAATCAGCCCCAGCATTTT.

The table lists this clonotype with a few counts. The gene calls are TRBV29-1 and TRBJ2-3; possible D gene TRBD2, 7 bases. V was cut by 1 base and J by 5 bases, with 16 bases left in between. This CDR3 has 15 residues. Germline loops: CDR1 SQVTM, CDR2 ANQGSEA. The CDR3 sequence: CSVEVGGAALDTQYF. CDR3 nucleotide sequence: TGCAGCGTTGAAGTAGGGGGGGCGGCCCTAGATACGCAGTATTTT.

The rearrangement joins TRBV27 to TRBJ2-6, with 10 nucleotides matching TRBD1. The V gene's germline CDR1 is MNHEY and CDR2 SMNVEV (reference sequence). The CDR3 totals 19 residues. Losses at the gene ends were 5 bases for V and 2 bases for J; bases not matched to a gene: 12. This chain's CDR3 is CASSILRGQGPPGANVLTF. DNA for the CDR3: TGTGCCAGCAGTATACTCCGGGGACAGGGGCCACCTGGGGCCAACGTCCTGACTTTC.

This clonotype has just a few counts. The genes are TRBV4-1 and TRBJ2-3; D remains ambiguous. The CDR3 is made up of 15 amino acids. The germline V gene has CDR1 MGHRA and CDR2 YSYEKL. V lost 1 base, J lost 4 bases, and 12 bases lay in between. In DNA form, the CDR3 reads TGCGCCAGCAGCCAAGCAGTACTTAGGGCAGATACGCAGTATTTT. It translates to CASSQAVLRADTQYF.

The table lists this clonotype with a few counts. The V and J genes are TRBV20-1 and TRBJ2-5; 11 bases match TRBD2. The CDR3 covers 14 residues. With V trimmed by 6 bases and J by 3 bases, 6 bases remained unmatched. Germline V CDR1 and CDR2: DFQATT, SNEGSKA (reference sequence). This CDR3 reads CSAPTSGVKETQYF. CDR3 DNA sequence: TGCAGTGCACCGACTAGCGGGGTAAAAGAGACCCAGTACTTC.

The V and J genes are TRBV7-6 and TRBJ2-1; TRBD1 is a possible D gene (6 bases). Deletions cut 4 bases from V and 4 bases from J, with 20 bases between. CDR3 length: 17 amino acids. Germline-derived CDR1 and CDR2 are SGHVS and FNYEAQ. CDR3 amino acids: CASSSFLRDKIYNEQFF. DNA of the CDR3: TGTGCCAGCAGCTCCTTCCTCCGGGACAAGATATACAATGAGCAGTTCTTC.

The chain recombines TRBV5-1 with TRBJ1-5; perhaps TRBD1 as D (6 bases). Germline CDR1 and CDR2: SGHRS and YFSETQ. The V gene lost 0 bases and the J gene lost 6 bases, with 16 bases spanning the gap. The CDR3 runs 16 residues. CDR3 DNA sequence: TGCGCCAGCAGCTTGGGACCTCATGGGGGGCTTCAGCCCCAGCATTTT. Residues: CASSLGPHGGLQPQHF.

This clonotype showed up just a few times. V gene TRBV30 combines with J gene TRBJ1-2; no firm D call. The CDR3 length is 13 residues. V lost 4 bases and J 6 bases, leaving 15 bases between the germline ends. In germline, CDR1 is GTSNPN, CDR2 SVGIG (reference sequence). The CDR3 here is CAWKGYQWDGYTF. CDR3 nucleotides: TGTGCCTGGAAGGGATATCAGTGGGATGGCTACACCTTC.

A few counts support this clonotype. The CDR3 coding sequence is TGTGCCTGGCGGACAGGGCCAGGTTATGGCTACACCTTC. Protein product: CAWRTGPGYGYTF. This chain connects TRBV30 to TRBJ1-2; 8 bases are a match to TRBD1. Trimming removed 5 bases from V and 5 bases from J; junction bases left unmatched: 7. The length of the CDR3 is 13 residues. Per the germline V gene, CDR1 is GTSNPN and CDR2 is SVGIG (reference sequence).

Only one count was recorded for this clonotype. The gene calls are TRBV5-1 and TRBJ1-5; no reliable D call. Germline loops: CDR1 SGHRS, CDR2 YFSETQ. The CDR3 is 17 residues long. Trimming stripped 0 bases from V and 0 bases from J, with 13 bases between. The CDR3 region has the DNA TGCGCCAGCAGCTTGGTGACAACCCGGACTAGCAATCAGCCCCAGCATTTT. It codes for CASSLVTTRTSNQPQHF.

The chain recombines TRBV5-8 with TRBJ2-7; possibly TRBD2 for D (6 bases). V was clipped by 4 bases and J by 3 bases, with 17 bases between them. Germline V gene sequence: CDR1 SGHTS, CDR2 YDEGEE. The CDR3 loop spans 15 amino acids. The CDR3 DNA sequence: TGTGCCAGCAGCCAGGTTCTGCGGGGAAGCTACGAGCAGTACTTC. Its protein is CASSQVLRGSYEQYF.